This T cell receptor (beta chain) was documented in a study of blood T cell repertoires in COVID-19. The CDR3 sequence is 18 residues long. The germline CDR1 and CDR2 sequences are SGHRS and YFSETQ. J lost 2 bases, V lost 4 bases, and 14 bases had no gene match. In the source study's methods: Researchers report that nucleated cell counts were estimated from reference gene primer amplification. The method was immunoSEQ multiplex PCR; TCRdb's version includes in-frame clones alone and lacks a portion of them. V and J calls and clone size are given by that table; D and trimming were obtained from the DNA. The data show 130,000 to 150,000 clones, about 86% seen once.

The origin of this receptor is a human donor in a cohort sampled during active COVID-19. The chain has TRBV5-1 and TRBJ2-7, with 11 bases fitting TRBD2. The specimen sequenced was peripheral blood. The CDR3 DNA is TGCGCCAGCAGCCCCTCCCCCCCACTAGCGGGAGCACCCTACGAGCAGTACTTC. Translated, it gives CASSPSPPLAGAPYEQYF.